This TCR beta chain was recovered during a study of blood T cell repertoires in COVID-19. Study overall: Donors in the United States, Italy and Spain gave samples during acute or convalescent COVID-19. T cells, B-cell-depleted T cells, or PBMCs supplied cDNA or gDNA.

Seattle enrolled patients during active infection and tracked them longitudinally. Relative to its sample, this clone is medium-sized (0.01 to 0.1%). In the original workflow: Amplification of reference gene primers provided the estimated nucleated cell counts. The repertoire was sequenced with immunoSEQ multiplex PCR; TCRdb's copy has only in-frame clones and lacks some. V and J calls and clone size come straight from that table; D and trimming were deduced from the DNA. The sample holds around 150,000 clones; 92% are singletons and the top ten take more than 4.5%. The origin of this receptor is a man aged 25 to 40 with COVID-19, enrolled during active disease. Sequencing was carried out using peripheral blood.

The CDR3 spells CASTEGGDQPQHF. The CDR3 nucleotides read TGTGCCAGCACCGAGGGAGGTGATCAGCCCCAGCATTTT. The chain employs TRBV6-5 and TRBJ1-5; unclear D gene. From germline, CDR1 is MNHEY and CDR2 SVGAGI. Trimming took off 7 bases at V and 5 bases at J, with 12 bases between the two ends. This CDR3 comprises 13 residues.